A selection of T cell receptor beta chains follows, all from one sample in a study of Graves' ophthalmopathy and Graves' hyperthyroidism. One entry per CDR3 protein results from TCRdb running MiXCR on the multiplex PCR reads. This table holds 300,000 to 350,000 distinct CDR3 sequences, 15% to 20% found once. What was sequenced was peripheral blood. Receptors were obtained from an adult man with Graves' ophthalmopathy. Both conserved end residues are part of each CDR3. Clone size is given for some rows only: seen once, a few or many times, or a class if the clone is expanded.

CDR3aa	abundance	v_gene	j_gene
CASSITGLNTEAFF	many	TRBV5-1	TRBJ1-1
CASRPTGTVNEKLFF	many	TRBV6-4	TRBJ1-4
CASSLNPTAAVSGELFF	many	TRBV11-3	TRBJ2-2
CASSPSGPPQHF	many	TRBV7-8	TRBJ1-5
CASSSELAAYTGELFF	many	TRBV11-2	TRBJ2-2
CASSTTGYPGELFF	many	TRBV19	TRBJ2-2
CATDTSRGYQPQHF	many	TRBV15	TRBJ1-5
CSAIKMAHLKGETQYF	.	TRBV20-1	TRBJ2-5
CASGSRGKSYEQYF	many	TRBV10-1	TRBJ2-7
CASSATGTAGDYGYTF	many	TRBV19	TRBJ1-2
CSAGRGLQYPSYNSPLHF	many	TRBV20-1	TRBJ1-6
CASSLAGGRNEQYF	many	TRBV6-2/TRBV6-3	TRBJ2-7
CASSSGTGRAEQYF	many	TRBV5-1	TRBJ2-7
CASRDDSYEQYF	many	TRBV25-1	TRBJ2-7
CSAVSSYEQYF	many	TRBV20-1	TRBJ2-7
CASSQEENTIYF	many	TRBV4-1	TRBJ1-3
CASRNDIGAGEQYF	few	TRBV18	TRBJ2-7
CASSSTSGQEYQETQYF	many	TRBV11-1	TRBJ2-5
CASSYRGRGTEAFF	many	TRBV6-5	TRBJ1-1
CASSGKSKGDYEQYF	many	TRBV6-1	TRBJ2-7
CASSSLGDSNGYTF	many	TRBV5-8	TRBJ1-2
CASSPRPPIYEQYF	.	TRBV6-2/TRBV6-3	TRBJ2-7
CASSLEDRTEYF	many	TRBV2	TRBJ2-7
CASREGWGNQPQHF	many	TRBV19	TRBJ1-5
CASSPTSGSFVETQYF	many	TRBV7-3	TRBJ2-5
CASSIPKQWGRSPQHF	many	TRBV19	TRBJ1-5
CSVGSSQPDQPQHF	many	TRBV29-1	TRBJ1-5
CASERQGSETQYF	.	TRBV6-2/TRBV6-3	TRBJ2-5
CASSPDRSAGGPLNYEQYF	many	TRBV7-2	TRBJ2-7
CASSLARTVGEQYF	many	TRBV7-2	TRBJ2-7
CSARDKGASAGTSGRKSSYEQYF	.	TRBV20-1	.
CASSEGDGGQYF	many	TRBV6-1	TRBJ2-7
CASSPDREWTEAFF	.	TRBV18	TRBJ1-1
CASTLPGRPYGYTF	once	TRBV28	TRBJ1-2
CSARDAGRGRQETQYF	many	TRBV20-1	TRBJ2-5
CASSPPGLDEQYF	many	TRBV18	TRBJ2-7
CSAGDSPTYEQYF	many	TRBV29-1	TRBJ2-7
CASSYDSYEQYF	many	TRBV5-1	TRBJ2-7
CASSWSGVADYGYTF	.	TRBV6-5	TRBJ1-2
CSVVIGGGYGYTF	many	TRBV29-1	TRBJ1-2
CASSRTGGKGNTEAFF	many	TRBV6-5	TRBJ1-1
CASSLWVGGGPYQPQHF	.	TRBV28	TRBJ1-5
CSARVGGGEPQHF	many	TRBV20-1	TRBJ1-5
CASSSPVEYYQETQYF	few	TRBV7-9	TRBJ2-5
CASSFPGELAKNIQYF	many	TRBV6-1	TRBJ2-4
CASRLSGAHEQYF	many	TRBV11-2	TRBJ2-7
CASTPDRRDGYTF	.	TRBV2	TRBJ1-2
CASSSQGPLITYEQYF	few	TRBV18	TRBJ2-7
CASSTYENYGYTF	many	TRBV7-2	TRBJ1-2
CAGGPGPGQPQHF	many	TRBV6-2/TRBV6-3	TRBJ1-5
CASSPGPNYGYTF	many	TRBV18	TRBJ1-2
CAWSGVGNTIYF	many	TRBV30	TRBJ1-3